Presented here are 26 T cell receptor beta chains from one specimen sequenced in a study of blood T cell repertoires in COVID-19. Generated by immunoSEQ multiplex PCR, the TCRdb table keeps only in-frame clones and is missing some. The table records roughly 400,000 clones, 88% of them present only once. Sequenced sample: PBMCs or T cells enriched from blood (not recorded which). These receptors were taken from a woman under 30 who had been exposed to COVID-19.

The chain couples TRBV24-1 to TRBJ2-5; TRBD2 matches at 12 bases. The CDR3 covers 16 residues. In germline, CDR1 is KGHDR, CDR2 SFDVKD. V shed 4 bases and J 5 bases; nucleotides not matched to a gene: 7. The CDR3 sequence: CATSDLGLAGKETQYF. CDR3 in DNA: TGTGCCACCAGTGACCTCGGACTAGCGGGAAAGGAGACCCAGTACTTC.

The chain has TRBV10-3 and TRBJ1-6, with 7 bases identical to TRBD1. The germline gives CDR1 ENHRY, CDR2 SYGVKD. The CDR3 runs 16 residues. Unmatched junction bases numbered 13, after V lost 6 bases and J lost 8 bases. The CDR3 DNA follows: TGTGCCATCAGGACCGAGATGACAGGGCTCCATTCACCCCTCCACTTT. Translated: CAIRTEMTGLHSPLHF.

The J gene is TRBJ2-3, the V gene TRBV29-1; 9 bases align to TRBD2. This CDR3 has 15 amino acids. The V gene end was trimmed by 3 bases and the J gene end by 2 bases; junction bases not matched to a gene: 6. CDR1 is SQVTM and CDR2 is ANQGSEA in the germline V gene. The CDR3 sequence: CSVDRSGGPTDTQYF. CDR3 DNA: TGCAGCGTTGATCGAAGCGGGGGGCCCACAGATACGCAGTATTTT.

This chain connects TRBV14 to TRBJ2-3; D gene uncertain. This CDR3 has 13 amino acids. Germline CDR1 reads SGHDN; CDR2 reads FVKESK. Trimming pared 3 bases from V and 0 bases from J, leaving 4 bases between. Here the CDR3 reads CASSHLSTDTQYF. The CDR3 nucleotides read TGTGCCAGCAGCCACCTTAGCACAGATACGCAGTATTTT.

V usage is TRBV7-6 and J usage is TRBJ2-7; D uncertain. The CDR3 totals 15 residues. The V end lost 1 base, the J end lost 9 bases, and 19 bases lay between the germline ends. CDR1 is SGHVS, CDR2 FNYEAQ, per germline. The CDR3 loop is CASSLGQDNSAGQYF. CDR3 coding DNA: TGTGCCAGCAGCTTAGGGCAGGATAACTCCGCTGGGCAGTACTTC.

V is TRBV7-2 and J is TRBJ2-3, with 9 bases that match TRBD1. Losses at the gene ends were 7 bases for V and 5 bases for J; bases not matched to a gene: 13. The CDR3 has 16 residues. Germline V gene data show CDR1 as SGHTA and CDR2 as FQGNSA. In DNA, the CDR3 is TGTGCCAGCATCCGGGGGGACAGGGCAAGGAGAGATACGCAGTATTTT. Translating it yields CASIRGDRARRDTQYF.

Points on this clone: Because it lacks the conserved phenylalanine or tryptophan at the end, this CDR3 is likely a read error. The limits of the CDR3 on the DNA are not certain, so only TCRdb's listed CDR3 is given. The chain joins TRBV14 to TRBJ2-7; the table names TRBD2, a call not compared with the DNA. Germline V gene sequence: CDR1 SGHDN, CDR2 FVKESK. The CDR3 spans 14 amino acids, including both terminal residues. CDR3 residues: CASSSGTSGRPPFL.

This chain uses TRBV13 with TRBJ2-3; 9 nucleotides align to TRBD2. Germline CDR1 is PRHDT and CDR2 is FYEKMQ (reference sequence). Germline trimming cut 7 bases from V and 1 base from J; bases unmatched to any gene: 3. This CDR3 region has 14 residues. The CDR3 reads CASIRTSGTDTQYF. DNA of the CDR3: TGTGCCAGCATTCGGACTAGCGGCACAGATACGCAGTATTTT.

V is TRBV28 and J is TRBJ1-1; no definite D call. CDR1 is MDHEN and CDR2 is SYDVKM in the germline V gene. The V end lost 2 bases, the J end lost 10 bases, and 8 bases lay between the germline ends. This CDR3 has 11 residues. CDR3 in amino acids: CASSLHNVAFF. In DNA form, the CDR3 reads TGTGCCAGCAGTTTACACAATGTAGCTTTCTTT.

This sequence joins TRBV6-4 and TRBJ1-1, with TRBD1 as a possible D gene (5 bases). The CDR3 loop spans 13 amino acids. Trimming pared 3 bases from V and 3 bases from J, leaving 8 bases between. Germline loops: CDR1 MRHNA, CDR2 SNTAGT. The CDR3 DNA reads as TGTGCCAGCAGTGAAGGGGTAGACACTGAAGCTTTCTTT. As protein: CASSEGVDTEAFF.

V is TRBV7-8 and J is TRBJ1-6, with a tentative D call TRBD1 (6 bases). The V gene lost 2 bases and the J gene lost 6 bases, with 11 bases spanning the gap. From germline, CDR1 is SGHVS and CDR2 FQNEAQ. The CDR3 is 15 residues long. The DNA for the CDR3 is TGTGCCAGCAGCTTAACACAGGGTCTTAATTCACCCCTCCACTTT. Translated: CASSLTQGLNSPLHF.

V is TRBV9 and J is TRBJ2-1; the D gene is possibly TRBD2 (5 bases). The CDR3 runs 14 residues. Trimming stripped 0 bases from V and 7 bases from J, with 11 bases between. Germline lookup yields CDR1 SGDLS and CDR2 YYNGEE. DNA of the CDR3: TGTGCCAGCAGCGTAGCTCGAAGGGAGAATGAGCAGTTCTTC. Amino acid sequence: CASSVARRENEQFF.

The chain combines TRBV24-1 with TRBJ2-2, with 7 bases lining up with TRBD2. Germline trimming cut 6 bases from V and 0 bases from J; bases unmatched to any gene: 3. Germline CDR1 is KGHDR and CDR2 is SFDVKD. The CDR3 is made up of 15 amino acids. CDR3 sequence: CATSRAGSNTGELFF. DNA for the CDR3: TGTGCCACCAGTCGAGCGGGGTCGAACACCGGGGAGCTGTTTTTT.

This clone came up once. This chain connects TRBV4-3 to TRBJ2-7; TRBD1 aligns across 8 bases. The CDR3 extends over 16 amino acids. V gave up 1 base and J gave up 3 bases; unmatched junction bases: 8. Germline assignment: CDR1 LGHNA and CDR2 YSLEER. This chain's CDR3 is CASSQGGGDRGYEQYF. As DNA, the CDR3 is TGCGCCAGCAGCCAAGGGGGAGGAGACAGGGGCTACGAGCAGTACTTC.

The chain carries TRBV5-4 and TRBJ2-1; 10 nucleotides match TRBD1. Trimming cost V 9 bases and J 5 bases; bases outside gene matches: 5. The CDR3 totals 13 residues. Germline V CDR1 and CDR2: SGHNT, YYREEE (reference sequence). CDR3 residues: CANSDRGNNEQFF. Here the CDR3 DNA reads TGTGCCAATTCGGACAGGGGGAACAATGAGCAGTTCTTC.

The chain couples TRBV18 to TRBJ2-3, with a weak D call TRBD2 (6 bases). Germline CDR1 is KGHSH and CDR2 is LQKENI. Trimming took 0 bases from V and 2 from J, leaving 12 bases between them. The CDR3 has 16 residues. For the CDR3, the DNA is TGTGCCAGCTCACCACCGGTCGGGGAGGCCACAGATACGCAGTATTTT. It specifies CASSPPVGEATDTQYF.

The chain is built from TRBV7-9 and TRBJ2-2; no clear D gene. The CDR3 contains 16 residues. Looked up from germline, CDR1 is SEHNR and CDR2 is FQNEAQ (reference sequence). Deletions cut 5 bases from V and 5 bases from J, with 18 bases between. The CDR3 DNA sequence: TGTGCCAGCAGCACGAAAAGGAGATTCGGGACCGGGGAGCTGTTTTTT. Translated: CASSTKRRFGTGELFF.

The gene calls are TRBV28 and TRBJ1-2; 9 bases agree with TRBD1. Germline CDR1 MDHEN, CDR2 SYDVKM. The CDR3 has 11 amino acids. With 11 bases clipped from V and 7 bases from J, the junction kept 5 bases outside the gene matches. CDR3 protein: CAVTGGGGYTF. The CDR3 nucleotides are TGTGCCGTTACAGGGGGCGGTGGCTACACCTTC.

The rearrangement links TRBV19 to TRBJ2-3; TRBD2 matches 9 bases. The germline V gene has CDR1 LNHDA and CDR2 SQIVND (reference sequence). V lost 7 bases, J lost 2 bases, and 7 bases stayed unmatched. The CDR3 spans 15 residues. The CDR3 DNA reads TGTGCCAGTAAAGTGGCGGGGGGGTTCACAGATACGCAGTATTTT. Amino acid sequence: CASKVAGGFTDTQYF.

This sequence joins TRBV5-4 and TRBJ1-6, with D perhaps matching TRBD1 (6 bases). V was cut by 0 bases and J by 10 bases, with 11 bases left in between. The CDR3 consists of 14 residues. From germline, CDR1 is SGHNT and CDR2 YYREEE (reference sequence). The CDR3 is CASSLGGQVSPLHF. In DNA form, the CDR3 reads TGTGCCAGCAGCTTGGGGGGGCAGGTCTCACCCCTCCACTTT.

The chain recombines TRBV19 with TRBJ1-1; 9 bases are a match to TRBD1. Germline V gene lookup returns CDR1 LNHDA and CDR2 SQIVND (reference sequence). The CDR3 is made up of 14 amino acids. Trimming took 5 bases from V and 5 from J; bases not matched to a gene: 6. CDR3 in DNA: TGTGCCAGTAGTGACACAGGGGGCCCAACTGAAGCTTTCTTT. Protein sequence: CASSDTGGPTEAFF.

The chain combines TRBV5-4 with TRBJ2-1; 8 bases are shared with TRBD2. The CDR3 loop spans 16 amino acids. CDR1 SGHNT and CDR2 YYREEE come from the germline V gene (reference sequence). The ends lost 4 bases at V and 7 bases at J; junction bases unmatched: 13. This chain's CDR3 is CASSSTGTRGGNEQFF. CDR3 DNA sequence: TGTGCCAGCAGCAGTACCGGGACTAGGGGGGGGAATGAGCAGTTCTTC.

The CDR3, as DNA: TGCGCCAGCGGTCGGGACAGGAGCTACAATGAGCAGTTCTTC. The encoded protein is CASGRDRSYNEQFF. The chain carries TRBV4-1 and TRBJ2-1, with 8 bases matching TRBD1. After removal of 8 bases from V and 3 bases from J, the junction contained 6 bases not matched to a gene. The V gene's germline CDR1 is MGHRA and CDR2 YSYEKL. CDR3 size: 14 residues.

This clone was recorded once. The rearrangement links TRBV2 to TRBJ1-5; D is perhaps TRBD1 (6 bases). Between the trimmed V and J ends, which lost 6 bases and 0 bases, there was a span of 12 bases. Germline CDR1 is SNHLY and CDR2 is FYNNEI. The CDR3 totals 15 residues. In nucleotides, the CDR3 is TGTGCCAGCAGGGCCGGACAGTTTAGCAATCAGCCCCAGCATTTT. Its protein is CASRAGQFSNQPQHF.

J is TRBJ2-6 and V is TRBV27, with TRBD2 as a possible D gene (5 bases). V lost 5 bases and J lost 4, with 15 bases in between. Germline loops: CDR1 MNHEY, CDR2 SMNVEV (reference sequence). This CDR3 contains 16 residues. CDR3: CASSKLGTLGANVLTF. In DNA form, the CDR3 reads TGTGCCAGCAGTAAACTAGGAACTTTGGGGGCCAACGTCCTGACTTTC.

The CDR3 loop is CASSRTSGRGRVTDTQYF. The CDR3 DNA is TGTGCCAGCAGCCGGACTAGCGGGAGAGGGAGAGTCACAGATACGCAGTATTTT. The J gene is TRBJ2-3, the V gene TRBV7-6; TRBD2 agrees at 13 bases. Germline V gene lookup returns CDR1 SGHVS and CDR2 FNYEAQ. Germline trimming cut 5 bases from V and 2 bases from J; bases unmatched to any gene: 10. The CDR3 loop spans 18 amino acids.